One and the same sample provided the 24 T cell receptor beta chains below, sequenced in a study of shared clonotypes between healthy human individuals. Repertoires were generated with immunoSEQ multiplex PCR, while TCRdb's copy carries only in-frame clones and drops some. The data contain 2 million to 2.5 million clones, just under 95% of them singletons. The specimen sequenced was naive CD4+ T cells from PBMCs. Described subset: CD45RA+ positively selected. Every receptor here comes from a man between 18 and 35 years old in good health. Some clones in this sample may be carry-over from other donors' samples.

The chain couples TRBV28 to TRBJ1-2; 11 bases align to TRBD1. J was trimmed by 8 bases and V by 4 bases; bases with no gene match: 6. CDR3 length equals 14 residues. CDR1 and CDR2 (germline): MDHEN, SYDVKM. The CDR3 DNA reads TGTGCCAGCAGTTCGGGGACAGGGGGTCTGGGCTACACCTTC. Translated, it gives CASSSGTGGLGYTF.

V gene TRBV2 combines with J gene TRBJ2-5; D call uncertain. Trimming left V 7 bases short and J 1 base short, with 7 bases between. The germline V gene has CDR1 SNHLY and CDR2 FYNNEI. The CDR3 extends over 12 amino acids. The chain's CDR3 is CASTEFQETQYF. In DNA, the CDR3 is TGTGCCAGCACAGAGTTCCAAGAGACCCAGTACTTC.

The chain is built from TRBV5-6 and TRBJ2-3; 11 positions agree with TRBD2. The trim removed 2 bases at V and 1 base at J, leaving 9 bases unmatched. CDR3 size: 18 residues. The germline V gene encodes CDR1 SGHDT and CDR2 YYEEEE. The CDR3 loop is CASSLKTSGIYGTDTQYF. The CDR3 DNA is TGTGCCAGCAGCTTAAAGACTAGCGGGATCTATGGCACAGATACGCAGTATTTT. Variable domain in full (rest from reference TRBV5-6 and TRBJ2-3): DAGVTQSPTHLIKTRGQQVTLRCSPKSGHDTVSWYQQALGQGPQFIFQYYEEEERQRGNFPDRFSGHQFPNYSSELNVNALLLGDSALYLCASSLKTSGIYGTDTQYFGPGTRLTVL.

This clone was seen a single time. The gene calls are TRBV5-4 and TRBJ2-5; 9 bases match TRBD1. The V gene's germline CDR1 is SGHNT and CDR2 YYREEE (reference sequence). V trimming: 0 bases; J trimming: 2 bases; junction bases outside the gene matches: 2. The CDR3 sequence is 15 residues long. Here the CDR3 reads CASSLGDRVQETQYF. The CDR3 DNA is TGTGCCAGCAGCTTGGGGGACAGGGTTCAAGAGACCCAGTACTTC.

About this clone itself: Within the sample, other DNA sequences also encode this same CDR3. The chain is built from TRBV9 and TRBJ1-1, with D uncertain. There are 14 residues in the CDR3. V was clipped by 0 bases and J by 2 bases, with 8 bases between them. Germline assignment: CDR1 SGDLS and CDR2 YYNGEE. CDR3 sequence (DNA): TGTGCCAGCAGCGTAGGGCGGGGAAACACTGAAGCTTTCTTT. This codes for CASSVGRGNTEAFF.

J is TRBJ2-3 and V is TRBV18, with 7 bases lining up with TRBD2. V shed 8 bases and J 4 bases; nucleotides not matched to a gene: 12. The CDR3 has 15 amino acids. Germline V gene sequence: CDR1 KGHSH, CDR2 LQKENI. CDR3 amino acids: CASKPEAGAADTQYF. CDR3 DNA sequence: TGTGCCAGCAAACCCGAGGCGGGAGCAGCAGATACGCAGTATTTT.

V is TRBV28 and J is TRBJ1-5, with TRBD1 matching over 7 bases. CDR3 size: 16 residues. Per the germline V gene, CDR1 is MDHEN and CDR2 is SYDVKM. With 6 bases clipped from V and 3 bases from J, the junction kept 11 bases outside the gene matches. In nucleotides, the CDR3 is TGTGCCAGCAGCTCCCCTGGCACAGGGGCCAATCAGCCCCAGCATTTT. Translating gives CASSSPGTGANQPQHF.

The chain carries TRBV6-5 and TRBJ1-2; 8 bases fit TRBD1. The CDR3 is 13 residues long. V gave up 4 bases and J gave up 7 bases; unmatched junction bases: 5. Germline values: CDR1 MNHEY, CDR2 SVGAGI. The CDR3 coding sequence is TGTGCCAGCAGTTTGGACAGGGTGGGTGGCTACACCTTC. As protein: CASSLDRVGGYTF.

The CDR3 DNA reads TGTGCCAGCAGTGTTGGACGCAACACCGGGGAGCTGTTTTTT. This encodes CASSVGRNTGELFF. The V gene is TRBV2, the J gene TRBJ2-2; D not resolved. V was trimmed by 4 bases and J by 2 bases, leaving 8 bases between them. This CDR3 is built from 14 residues. The germline V gene has CDR1 SNHLY and CDR2 FYNNEI.

The CDR3 DNA reads as TGCGCCAGCAGCTATTCCGCGTCCGGGGGCGGGGGGGAGACCCAGTACTTC. This gives the protein CASSYSASGGGGETQYF. The V call is TRBV4-3, the J call TRBJ2-5, with TRBD2 matching 8 bases. The CDR3 has 17 residues. After removal of 5 bases from V and 5 bases from J, the junction contained 16 bases not matched to a gene. The germline CDR1 and CDR2 sequences are LGHNA and YSLEER.

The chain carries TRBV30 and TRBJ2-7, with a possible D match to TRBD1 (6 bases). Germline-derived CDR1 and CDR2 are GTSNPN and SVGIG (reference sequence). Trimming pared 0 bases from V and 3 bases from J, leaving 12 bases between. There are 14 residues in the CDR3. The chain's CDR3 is CAWSVQGYNYEQYF. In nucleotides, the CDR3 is TGTGCCTGGAGTGTACAGGGTTACAACTACGAGCAGTACTTC.

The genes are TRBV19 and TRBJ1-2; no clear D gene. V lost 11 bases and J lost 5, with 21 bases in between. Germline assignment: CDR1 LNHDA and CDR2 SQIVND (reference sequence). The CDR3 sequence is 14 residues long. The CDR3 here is CASHPKTGGYGYTF. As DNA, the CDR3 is TGTGCCTCACACCCAAAAACCGGAGGGTATGGCTACACCTTC.

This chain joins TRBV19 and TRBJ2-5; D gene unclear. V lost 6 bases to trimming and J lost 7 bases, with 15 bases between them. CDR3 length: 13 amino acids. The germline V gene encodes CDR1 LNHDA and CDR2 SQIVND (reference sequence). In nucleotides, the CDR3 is TGTGCCAGTAGGACACACTGGGAAGGGACCCAGTACTTC. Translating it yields CASRTHWEGTQYF.

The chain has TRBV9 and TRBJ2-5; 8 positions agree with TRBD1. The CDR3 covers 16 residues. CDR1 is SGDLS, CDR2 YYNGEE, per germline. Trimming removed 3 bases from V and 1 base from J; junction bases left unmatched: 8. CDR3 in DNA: TGTGCCAGCAGCGCGAGGACAGGGAGGCTCCAAGAGACCCAGTACTTC. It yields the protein CASSARTGRLQETQYF.

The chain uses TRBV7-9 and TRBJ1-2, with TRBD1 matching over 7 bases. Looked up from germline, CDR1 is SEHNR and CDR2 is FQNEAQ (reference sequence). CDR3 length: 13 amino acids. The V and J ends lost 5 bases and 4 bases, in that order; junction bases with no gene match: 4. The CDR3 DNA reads TGTGCCAGCAGCCGGACAGGCGTCTATGGCTACACCTTC. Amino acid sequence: CASSRTGVYGYTF.

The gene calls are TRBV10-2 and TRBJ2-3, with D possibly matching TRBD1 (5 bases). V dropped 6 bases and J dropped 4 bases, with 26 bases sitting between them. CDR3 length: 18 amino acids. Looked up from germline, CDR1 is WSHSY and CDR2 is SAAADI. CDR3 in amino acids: CASRFKAKGILRADTQYF. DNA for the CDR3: TGCGCCAGCAGGTTTAAAGCTAAGGGGATTCTTCGAGCAGATACGCAGTATTTT.

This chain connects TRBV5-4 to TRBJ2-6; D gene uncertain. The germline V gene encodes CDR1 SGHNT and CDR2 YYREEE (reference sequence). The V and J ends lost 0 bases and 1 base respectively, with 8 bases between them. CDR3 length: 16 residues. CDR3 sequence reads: CASSLDLGSGANVLTF. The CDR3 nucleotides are TGTGCCAGCAGCTTGGATTTAGGTTCTGGGGCCAACGTCCTGACTTTC.

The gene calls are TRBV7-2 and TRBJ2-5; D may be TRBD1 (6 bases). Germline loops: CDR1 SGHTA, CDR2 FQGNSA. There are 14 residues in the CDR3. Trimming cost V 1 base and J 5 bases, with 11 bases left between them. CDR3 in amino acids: CASSLERRGETQYF. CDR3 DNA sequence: TGTGCCAGCAGCTTAGAGAGAAGGGGGGAGACCCAGTACTTC.

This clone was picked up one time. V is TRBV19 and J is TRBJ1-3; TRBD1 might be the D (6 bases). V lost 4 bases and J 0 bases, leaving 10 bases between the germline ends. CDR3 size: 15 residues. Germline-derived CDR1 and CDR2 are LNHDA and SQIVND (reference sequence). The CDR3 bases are TGTGCCAGTAGTAACAGGGACGGCTCTGGAAACACCATATATTTT. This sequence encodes CASSNRDGSGNTIYF. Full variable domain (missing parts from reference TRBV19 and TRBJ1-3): DGGITQSPKYLFRKEGQNVTLSCEQNLNHDAMYWYRQDPGQGLRLIYYSQIVNDFQKGDIAEGYSVSREKKESFPLTVTSAQKNPTAFYLCASSNRDGSGNTIYFGEGSWLTVV.

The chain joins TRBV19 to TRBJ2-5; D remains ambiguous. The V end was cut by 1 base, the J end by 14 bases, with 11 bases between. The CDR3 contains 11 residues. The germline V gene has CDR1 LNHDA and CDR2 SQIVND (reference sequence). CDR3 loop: CASSIGSRTYF. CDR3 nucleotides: TGTGCCAGTAGTATAGGGTCCAGGACCTACTTC.

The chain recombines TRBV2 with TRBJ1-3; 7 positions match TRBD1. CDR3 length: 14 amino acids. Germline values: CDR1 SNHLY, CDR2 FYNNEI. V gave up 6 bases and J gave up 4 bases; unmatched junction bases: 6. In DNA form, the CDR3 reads TGTGCCAGCAGCGTGACAGGGCCCGGAAACACCATATATTTT. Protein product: CASSVTGPGNTIYF. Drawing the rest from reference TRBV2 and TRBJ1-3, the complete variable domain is EPEVTQTPSHQVTQMGQEVILRCVPISNHLYFYWYRQILGQKVEFLVSFYNNEISEKSEIFDDQFSVERPDGSNFTLKIRSTKLEDSAMYFCASSVTGPGNTIYFGEGSWLTVV.

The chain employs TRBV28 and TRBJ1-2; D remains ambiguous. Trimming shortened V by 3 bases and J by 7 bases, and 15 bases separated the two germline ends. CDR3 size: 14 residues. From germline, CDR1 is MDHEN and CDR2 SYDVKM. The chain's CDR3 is CASSLVIWGGGYTF. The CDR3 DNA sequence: TGTGCCAGCAGTTTGGTGATTTGGGGTGGTGGCTACACCTTC.

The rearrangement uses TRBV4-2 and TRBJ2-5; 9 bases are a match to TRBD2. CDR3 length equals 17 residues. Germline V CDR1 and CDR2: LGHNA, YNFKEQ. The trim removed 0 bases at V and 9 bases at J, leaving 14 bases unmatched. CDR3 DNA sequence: TGTGCCAGCAGCCAAGATCTACTAGCGGGCGGGAGGGGGGCCCAGTACTTC. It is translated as CASSQDLLAGGRGAQYF.

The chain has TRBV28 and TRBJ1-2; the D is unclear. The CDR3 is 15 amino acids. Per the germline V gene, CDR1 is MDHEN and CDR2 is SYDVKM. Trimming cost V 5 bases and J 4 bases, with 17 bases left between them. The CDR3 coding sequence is TGTGCCAGCAGTCCCACACACCTAGAAGTCTATGGCTACACCTTC. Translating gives CASSPTHLEVYGYTF.